Sequencing of this TCR beta chain was carried out in a study of cytomegalovirus exposure and HLA in healthy donors. Study-wide results and caveats: In a later analysis, TCR beta V- and J-gene trimming showed a link to a missense DCLRE1C variant.

60 Vbeta and 13 Jbeta primers were used in PCR. Here immunoSEQ multiplex PCR was the method, and the copy in TCRdb shows in-frame clones only, minus some. Of approximately 190,000 clones in the sample, 65% to 85% were seen once. With regard to this clone: Its specificity is unknown.

This CDR3 is built from 14 residues. V was clipped by 2 bases and J by 6 bases; unmatched bases: 3. Germline values: CDR1 MGHRA, CDR2 YSYEKL. The sample consisted of PBMCs. The chain carries TRBV4-1 and TRBJ1-2; 10 nucleotides match TRBD1. The TCR sequence derives from a man over 45 in good health and CMV-seronegative. CDR3 amino acids: CASSQPGTGDGYTF. Written as DNA, the CDR3 is TGCGCCAGCAGCCAACCCGGGACAGGGGATGGCTACACCTTC.